These 23 T cell receptor beta chains originate from one sample sequenced in a study of blood T cell repertoires in COVID-19. TCRdb keeps only in-frame clones here, not all; method: immunoSEQ multiplex PCR. The sample holds about 140,000 clones, roughly 82% seen once. What was sequenced was peripheral blood. The receptor set was obtained from a man older than 75 with acute or convalescent COVID-19.

V is TRBV7-8 and J is TRBJ1-5; D ambiguous. With 5 bases removed from V and 3 bases from J, the gap between germline ends came to 17 bases. This CDR3 region has 16 residues. Germline loops: CDR1 SGHVS, CDR2 FQNEAQ. Here the CDR3 reads CASSETPARNNQPQHF. The DNA of the CDR3 is TGTGCCAGCAGCGAAACACCCGCCAGGAACAATCAGCCCCAGCATTTT.

The V and J genes are TRBV18 and TRBJ1-1; 10 bases fit TRBD1. This CDR3 contains 15 residues. Looked up from germline, CDR1 is KGHSH and CDR2 is LQKENI. With 3 bases clipped from V and 4 bases from J, the junction kept 5 bases outside the gene matches. The DNA of the CDR3 is TGTGCCAGCTCACCCCGGGGACAGGGGACCACTGAAGCTTTCTTT. As protein: CASSPRGQGTTEAFF.

The chain is built from TRBV10-3 and TRBJ2-3; unclear D gene. V was trimmed by 6 bases and J by 6 bases, leaving 19 bases between them. The length of the CDR3 is 15 residues. The germline V gene encodes CDR1 ENHRY and CDR2 SYGVKD. CDR3 DNA: TGTGCCATCAGCAGGCCGCAGGTCGGTGGGGATACGCAGTATTTT. Encoded protein: CAISRPQVGGDTQYF.

The rearrangement joins TRBV30 to TRBJ1-4; 7 bases agree with TRBD1. V dropped 3 bases and J dropped 8; count of bases not matched to a gene: 9. Germline V CDR1 and CDR2: GTSNPN, SVGIG (reference sequence). The CDR3 contains 14 residues. This CDR3 reads CAWSVTGTSEKLFF. DNA of the CDR3: TGTGCCTGGAGCGTGACAGGGACGTCCGAAAAACTGTTTTTT.

Only one count was recorded for this clone. V usage is TRBV3-1 (or the pseudogene TRBV3-2) and J usage is TRBJ1-3, with 7 bases fitting TRBD1. In germline, CDR1 is LGHDT, CDR2 YNNKEL (reference sequence). The CDR3 covers 13 residues. The V segment lost 5 bases and the J segment 6 bases; nucleotides outside the gene matches: 4. The CDR3 DNA reads as TGTGCCAGCAGCGAAGGGGGCCCAAACACCATATATTTT. Translation: CASSEGGPNTIYF.

The chain uses TRBV5-4 and TRBJ1-2; TRBD1 might be the D (5 bases). The length of the CDR3 is 14 residues. The ends were cut back, 0 bases at V and 8 bases at J, with 14 bases in the middle. The V gene's germline CDR1 is SGHNT and CDR2 YYREEE (reference sequence). The CDR3 reads CASSLAGMDRGYTF. In DNA form, the CDR3 reads TGTGCCAGCAGCTTGGCAGGGATGGATCGCGGCTACACCTTC.

This chain connects TRBV4-1 to TRBJ1-4, with 9 bases aligning to TRBD1. V gave up 1 base and J gave up 4 bases; unmatched junction bases: 4. CDR1 is MGHRA and CDR2 is YSYEKL in the germline V gene. The length of the CDR3 is 16 residues. The CDR3 here is CASSQGMGQGNEKLFF. The DNA for the CDR3 is TGCGCCAGCAGCCAAGGGATGGGACAGGGTAATGAAAAACTGTTTTTT.

The rearrangement joins TRBV7-9 to TRBJ1-3; possible D gene TRBD1, 6 bases. This CDR3 contains 15 residues. Germline CDR1 reads SEHNR; CDR2 reads FQNEAQ (reference sequence). V lost 5 bases, J lost 4 bases, and 15 bases lay in between. The CDR3 loop reads CASSRTGYYGNTIYF. For the CDR3, the DNA is TGTGCCAGCAGCCGTACAGGGTATTACGGAAACACCATATATTTT.

J is TRBJ1-6 and V is TRBV7-9, with 7 bases aligning to TRBD1. The CDR3 runs 17 residues. V lost 4 bases to trimming and J lost 9 bases; unmatched junction nucleotides: 15. Germline V gene data show CDR1 as SEHNR and CDR2 as FQNEAQ (reference sequence). DNA of the CDR3: TGTGCCAGCAGCTCCCTCCATCCGAGGGGGCTGCCTTCACCCCTCCACTTT. Protein product: CASSSLHPRGLPSPLHF.

This clone was picked up one time. The chain is built from TRBV28 and TRBJ1-1; D is perhaps TRBD1 (5 bases). This CDR3 comprises 12 residues. Germline-derived CDR1 and CDR2 are MDHEN and SYDVKM. The V gene lost 2 bases and the J gene lost 11 bases, with 12 bases spanning the gap. Written as DNA, the CDR3 is TGTGCCAGCAGTTTAACGGGGCGGGGGGCTTTCTTT. Protein: CASSLTGRGAFF.

V gene TRBV21-1 combines with J gene TRBJ1-2. TRBV21-1 is assigned pseudogene status. The CDR3 has 10 residues. The CDR3 sequence is CASSPLGYTF. CDR3 coding DNA: TGTGCCAGCAGCCCCCTCGGCTACACCTTC.

The V and J genes are TRBV4-2 and TRBJ2-3; the match to TRBD2 covers 12 bases. The germline V gene has CDR1 LGHNA and CDR2 YNFKEQ. The CDR3 consists of 16 residues. J was trimmed by 6 bases and V by 4 bases; bases with no gene match: 8. CDR3 nucleotides: TGTGCCAGCAGCCCCCCTAGCGGGGGGGCCGGTGATACGCAGTATTTT. It translates to CASSPPSGGAGDTQYF.

This clone was counted between two and nine times. The V gene is TRBV5-1, the J gene TRBJ2-2; D might be TRBD1 (6 bases). Germline V lookup: CDR1 SGHRS, CDR2 YFSETQ. The CDR3 runs 14 residues. The V end lost 8 bases, the J end lost 4 bases, and 15 bases lay between the germline ends. The DNA for the CDR3 is TGCGCCAGTGTCCGGGACACCTTCACCGGGGAGCTGTTTTTT. Its protein is CASVRDTFTGELFF.

This clone was observed once. The J gene is TRBJ1-2, the V gene TRBV18, with 8 bases fitting TRBD1. The V and J ends lost 3 bases and 8 bases, in that order; junction bases with no gene match: 5. The CDR3 sequence is 13 residues long. Germline CDR1 and CDR2: KGHSH and LQKENI. The CDR3 DNA reads as TGTGCCAGCTCACCGGAGACAGGGGACGGCTACACCTTC. Amino acids: CASSPETGDGYTF.

The chain combines TRBV2 with TRBJ2-3; a weak D match, TRBD2 (5 bases). Germline CDR1 is SNHLY and CDR2 is FYNNEI. This CDR3 is 14 amino acids long. V lost 7 bases, J lost 0 bases, and 11 bases lay in between. This CDR3 is CASKEDLSTDTQYF. CDR3 bases: TGTGCCAGCAAGGAGGACTTAAGCACAGATACGCAGTATTTT.

The chain recombines TRBV6-5 with TRBJ2-7; the D gene is possibly TRBD2 (5 bases). The germline V gene encodes CDR1 MNHEY and CDR2 SVGAGI. The CDR3 runs to 14 residues. Trimming removed 7 bases at V and 0 bases at J, with 13 bases between. This CDR3 is CASKEEKVSYEQYF. The CDR3, as DNA: TGTGCCAGCAAGGAGGAGAAGGTCTCCTACGAGCAGTACTTC.

V usage is TRBV15 and J usage is TRBJ2-1, with 10 bases matching TRBD1. This CDR3 is 16 amino acids long. The V gene end was trimmed by 1 base and the J gene end by 4 bases; junction bases not matched to a gene: 4. Looked up from germline, CDR1 is LNHNV and CDR2 is YYDKDF (reference sequence). CDR3 amino acids: CATSRVGTGVYNEQFF. The CDR3 region has the DNA TGTGCCACCAGCAGAGTCGGGACAGGGGTATACAATGAGCAGTTCTTC. Variable domain in full (rest from reference TRBV15 and TRBJ2-1): DAMVIQNPRYQVTQFGKPVTLSCSQTLNHNVMYWYQQKSSQAPKLLFHYYDKDFNNEADTPDNFQSRRPNTSFCFLDIRSPGLGDTAMYLCATSRVGTGVYNEQFFGPGTRLTVL.

This clone showed up just a few times. The chain is built from TRBV2 and TRBJ2-1; 12 bases line up with TRBD2. The CDR3 totals 15 residues. Germline V gives CDR1 SNHLY, CDR2 FYNNEI. The V gene end was trimmed by 6 bases and the J gene end by 7 bases; junction bases not matched to a gene: 7. This chain's CDR3 is CASRTGLAGWNEQFF. In DNA, the CDR3 is TGTGCCAGCAGAACCGGACTAGCGGGGTGGAATGAGCAGTTCTTC.

The rearrangement uses TRBV15 and TRBJ2-1, with no clear D. This CDR3 is 13 amino acids long. The germline gives CDR1 LNHNV, CDR2 YYDKDF (reference sequence). The V end was cut by 1 base, the J end by 5 bases, with 6 bases between. The chain's CDR3 is CATSRGLDNEQFF. The CDR3 DNA is TGTGCCACCAGCAGAGGGCTGGACAATGAGCAGTTCTTC.

CDR3 loop: CASRRQRGNYGYTF. The CDR3 DNA sequence: TGTGCCAGCAGGCGGCAAAGGGGTAACTATGGCTACACCTTC. This chain uses TRBV27 with TRBJ1-2, with D perhaps TRBD1 (5 bases). The CDR3 contains 14 residues. CDR1 is MNHEY, CDR2 SMNVEV, per germline (reference sequence). Trimming took 6 bases from V and 1 from J, leaving 12 bases between them.

This clone was seen just once. This rearrangement joins TRBV5-1 to TRBJ2-1; a weak D match, TRBD2 (5 bases). The CDR3 sequence is 13 residues long. The germline gives CDR1 SGHRS, CDR2 YFSETQ. V was cut by 7 bases and J by 3 bases, with 11 bases left in between. In DNA, the CDR3 is TGCGCCAGCGTACTAGGTGTCTACAATGAGCAGTTCTTC. As protein: CASVLGVYNEQFF. Filled out from reference TRBV5-1 and TRBJ2-1, the complete variable domain reads KAGVTQTPRYLIKTRGQQVTLSCSPISGHRSVSWYQQTPGQGLQFLFEYFSETQRNKGNFPGRFSGRQFSNSRSEMNVSTLELGDSALYLCASVLGVYNEQFFGPGTRLTVL.

The genes are TRBV20-1 and TRBJ1-5, with D tentatively TRBD1 (6 bases). Germline V lookup: CDR1 DFQATT, CDR2 SNEGSKA (reference sequence). This CDR3 has 15 residues. The ends were cut back, 3 bases at V and 6 bases at J, with 18 bases in the middle. CDR3: CSASTGSPGIQPQHF. In DNA, the CDR3 is TGCAGTGCTAGTACAGGGTCGCCTGGGATTCAGCCCCAGCATTTT.

This sequence joins TRBV19 and TRBJ2-2; unclear D gene. Germline CDR1 is LNHDA and CDR2 is SQIVND (reference sequence). Trimming stripped 3 bases from V and 0 bases from J, with 8 bases between. The CDR3 spans 15 residues. The CDR3 loop is CASSIELANTGELFF. CDR3 DNA sequence: TGTGCCAGTAGTATCGAACTCGCGAACACCGGGGAGCTGTTTTTT.